The entry that follows covers one T cell receptor beta chain sequence. This entry belongs to a study of blood T cell repertoires in COVID-19. On the study more broadly: The United States, Italy and Spain provided the acute and convalescent COVID-19 samples. From T cells, B-cell-depleted T cells, or PBMCs came the material, which was cDNA or gDNA.

The authors' processing: Counts of nucleated cells, estimated from reference gene primer amplification, were obtained. Libraries were prepared by immunoSEQ multiplex PCR; TCRdb keeps only in-frame clonotypes and omits some of them. Clone size and the V and J calls come from that table; the DNA yielded D and trimming. The data show 110,000 or so clones, around 85% seen once. Germline CDR1 KGHDR, CDR2 SFDVKD. This CDR3 has 15 residues. The ends lost 3 bases at V and 8 bases at J; junction bases unmatched: 5. Material: peripheral blood. The genes are TRBV24-1 and TRBJ2-1; 11 bases map to TRBD2. The clonotype originates from a human donor in a cohort sampled during active COVID-19. CDR3 nucleotide sequence: TGTGCCACCAGTGATCAGACTAGCGGGGCTCATGAGCAGTTCTTC. Protein: CATSDQTSGAHEQFF.